Each of the 13 T cell receptor beta chains below was sequenced from the same sample in a study of T cells after yellow fever vaccination. TCRdb re-called the 5' RACE reads through MiXCR, storing one row per CDR3 protein. The repertoire holds nearly 70,000 distinct CDR3 sequences, with just over 6.5% as singletons. The material was CD8+ T cells sorted from PBMCs, obtained 45 days after the first yellow fever vaccination. These receptors were collected from a man between 18 and 35 years old who received the YFV17D yellow fever vaccine.

With respect to this clonotype: This may be a read error: a much more frequent sequence differs by one nucleotide. The rearrangement links TRBV12-3 or TRBV12-4 to TRBJ2-5; D unresolved. Deletions cut 1 base from V and 5 bases from J, with 8 bases between. The CDR3 length is 13 residues. The CDR3, as DNA: TGTGCCAGCAGTTTAGTGGGCCGGGAGACCCAGTACTTC. The encoded protein is CASSLVGRETQYF.

At least ten counts were recorded for this clonotype. The chain uses TRBV27 and TRBJ2-1, with TRBD2 identical over 8 bases. This CDR3 has 14 residues. J was trimmed by 5 bases and V by 4 bases; bases with no gene match: 4. The germline V gene encodes CDR1 MNHEY and CDR2 SMNVEV (reference sequence). CDR3 residues: CASSSGGPNNEQFF. In nucleotides, the CDR3 is TGTGCCAGCAGTTCGGGGGGGCCAAACAATGAGCAGTTCTTC.

This clonotype was found many times. The chain combines TRBV7-9 with TRBJ2-1; the D gene is possibly TRBD2 (5 bases). The germline CDR1 and CDR2 sequences are SEHNR and FQNEAQ (reference sequence). CDR3 length equals 16 residues. Trimming took 0 bases from V and 4 from J, leaving 13 bases between them. The CDR3 loop is CASSLAAAGIYNEQFF. The CDR3 nucleotides read TGTGCCAGCAGCTTAGCAGCGGCCGGGATTTACAATGAGCAGTTCTTC.

Comments on this clonotype: Possible read error: a much larger clone is one base away. This chain connects TRBV7-2 to TRBJ2-1; D is ambiguous. From germline, CDR1 is SGHTA and CDR2 FQGNSA. This CDR3 contains 15 residues. With 5 bases removed from V and 2 bases from J, the gap between germline ends came to 13 bases. The CDR3 is CASSLAFSTYNEQFF. The CDR3 DNA follows: TGTGCCAGCAGCCTTGCCTTTAGCACCTACAATGAGCAGTTCTTC. Full variable domain (outside the CDR3, taken from reference TRBV7-2 and TRBJ2-1): GAGVSQSPSNKVTEKGKDVELRCDPISGHTALYWYRQSLGQGLEFLIYFQGNSAPDKSGLPSDRFSAERTGGSVSTLTIQRTQQEDSAVYLCASSLAFSTYNEQFFGPGTRLTVL.

As to this clonotype: This may arise from a read error, as a much more abundant clone is one base away. This chain joins TRBV7-2 and TRBJ2-2, with D perhaps matching TRBD2 (5 bases). The germline CDR1 and CDR2 sequences are SGHTA and FQGNSA. The V end was cut by 5 bases, the J end by 4 bases, with 17 bases between. The CDR3 covers 16 residues. CDR3 sequence: CASSTRLASPTGELFF. In DNA, the CDR3 is TGTGCCAGCAGCACTAGGTTAGCCAGCCCCACCGGGGAGCTGTTTTTT. Variable domain in full (rest from reference TRBV7-2 and TRBJ2-2): GAGVSQSPSNKVTEKGKDVELRCDPISGHTALYWYRQSLGQGLEFLIYFQGNSAPDKSGLPSDRFSAERTGGSVSTLTIQRTQQEDSAVYLCASSTRLASPTGELFFGEGSRLTVL.

This clonotype came up a few times. This chain links TRBV7-9 with TRBJ1-5, with D uncertain. Trimming took 5 bases from V and 3 from J, leaving 14 bases between them. Germline V lookup: CDR1 SEHNR, CDR2 FQNEAQ (reference sequence). The CDR3 spans 15 residues. The CDR3 DNA follows: TGTGCCAGCAGCCCGACGCCGATCCCCAATCAGCCCCAGCATTTT. This translates into CASSPTPIPNQPQHF.

This clonotype was counted a few times. The chain uses TRBV9 and TRBJ2-3, with a weak D call TRBD1 (6 bases). Trimming removed 3 bases at V and 4 bases at J, with 15 bases between. CDR3 length: 15 residues. Germline V gene sequence: CDR1 SGDLS, CDR2 YYNGEE. CDR3 in amino acids: CASSGFRGASDTQYF. As DNA, the CDR3 is TGTGCCAGCAGCGGATTCAGGGGTGCTTCAGATACGCAGTATTTT. Full variable domain (missing parts from reference TRBV9 and TRBJ2-3): DSGVTQTPKHLITATGQRVTLRCSPRSGDLSVYWYQQSLDQGLQFLIQYYNGEERAKGNILERFSAQQFPDLHSELNLSSLELGDSALYFCASSGFRGASDTQYFGPGTRLTVL.

Ten or more counts support this clonotype. The chain employs TRBV4-1 and TRBJ2-7; D is possibly TRBD1 (5 bases). Trimming removed 2 bases from V and 3 bases from J, with 8 bases in between. CDR3 size: 13 residues. Germline values: CDR1 MGHRA, CDR2 YSYEKL. The CDR3 reads CASSQIDSYEQYF. Here the CDR3 DNA reads TGCGCCAGCAGCCAAATCGACAGCTACGAGCAGTACTTC.

This clonotype came up a few times. This rearrangement joins TRBV5-4 to TRBJ2-3; D is possibly TRBD1 (6 bases). The CDR3 spans 16 residues. Germline-derived CDR1 and CDR2 are SGHNT and YYREEE (reference sequence). The V end lost 3 bases, the J end lost 0 bases, and 14 bases lay between the germline ends. The CDR3 spells CASSSGTFPSTDTQYF. The CDR3 DNA sequence: TGTGCCAGCAGCTCCGGGACATTCCCTAGCACAGATACGCAGTATTTT.

This clonotype was counted many times. The J gene is TRBJ2-7, the V gene TRBV6-2 or TRBV6-3, with D uncertain. Germline V gene lookup returns CDR1 MNHEY and CDR2 SVGEGT. The CDR3 is made up of 12 amino acids. Trimming took 6 bases from V and 0 from J, leaving 6 bases between them. For the CDR3, the DNA is TGTGCCAGCAGCAGGAGCTCCTACGAGCAGTACTTC. Protein: CASSRSSYEQYF.

In this sample, this clonotype turned up many times. For the CDR3, the DNA is TGCGCCAGCAGCCAAGGGGTTATCTACGAGCAGTACTTC. Translated, it gives CASSQGVIYEQYF. The chain combines TRBV4-1 with TRBJ2-7; D is uncertain. The CDR3 spans 13 residues. Germline CDR1 is MGHRA and CDR2 is YSYEKL. V was shortened by 1 base and J by 3 bases, with 7 bases between the two germline ends.

This chain uses TRBV4-1 with TRBJ1-1, with D possibly being TRBD1 (5 bases). CDR3 size: 14 residues. CDR1 is MGHRA and CDR2 is YSYEKL in the germline V gene. The V end lost 4 bases, the J end lost 2 bases, and 11 bases lay between the germline ends. The DNA of the CDR3 is TGCGCCAGCAGCCTAGGGGTGTCTAACACTGAAGCTTTCTTT. Its protein is CASSLGVSNTEAFF.

On this clonotype: Germline is not matched at one junction end, which may reflect a read error. The chain uses TRBV4-1 and TRBJ1-2; no firm D call. The CDR3 is 14 amino acids. From germline, CDR1 is MGHRA and CDR2 YSYEKL. The CDR3 region is CASSQEKAKYGYTF. CDR3 in DNA: TGCGCCAGCAGCCAGGAGAAAGCTAAGTATGGCTACACCTTC.